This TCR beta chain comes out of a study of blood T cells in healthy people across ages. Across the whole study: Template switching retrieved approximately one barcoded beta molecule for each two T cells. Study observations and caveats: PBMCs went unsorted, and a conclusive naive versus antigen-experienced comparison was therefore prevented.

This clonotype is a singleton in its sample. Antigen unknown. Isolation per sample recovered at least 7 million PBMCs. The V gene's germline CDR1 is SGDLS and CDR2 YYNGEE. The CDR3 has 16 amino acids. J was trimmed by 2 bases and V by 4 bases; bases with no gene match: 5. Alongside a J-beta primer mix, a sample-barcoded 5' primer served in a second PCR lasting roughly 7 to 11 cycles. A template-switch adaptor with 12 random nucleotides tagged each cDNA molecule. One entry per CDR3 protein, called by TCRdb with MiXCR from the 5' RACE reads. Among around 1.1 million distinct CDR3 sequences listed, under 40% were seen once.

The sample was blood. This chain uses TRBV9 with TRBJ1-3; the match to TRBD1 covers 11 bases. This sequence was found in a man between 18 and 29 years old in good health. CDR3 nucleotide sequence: TGTGCCAGCAGCCCGCAGGGACAGGGGGCTGGAAACACCATATATTTT. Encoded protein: CASSPQGQGAGNTIYF.